The 26 T cell receptor beta chains below all came from one sample that was sequenced in a study of T cell repertoires in cytomegalovirus infection. What these receptors recognize is not known. TCRdb processed the reads anew with MiXCR; each CDR3 protein has one entry. This table has 570,000 or so distinct CDR3 sequences, just under 40% appearing once. The input for sequencing was cultured PBMCs, taken from culture after CMV antigen stimulation. These receptors came from a human donor in good health (CMV status not recorded). Some clones in this sample may be carry-over from other donors' samples.

The chain carries TRBV2 and TRBJ1-1, with unresolved D. V dropped 1 base and J dropped 4 bases, with 7 bases sitting between them. This CDR3 region has 13 residues. Germline CDR1 and CDR2: SNHLY and FYNNEI. CDR3 sequence (DNA): TGTGCCAGCAGTGAAGAGCGGGTCACTGAAGCTTTCTTT. This encodes CASSEERVTEAFF. Drawing the rest from reference TRBV2 and TRBJ1-1, the complete variable domain is EPEVTQTPSHQVTQMGQEVILRCVPISNHLYFYWYRQILGQKVEFLVSFYNNEISEKSEIFDDQFSVERPDGSNFTLKIRSTKLEDSAMYFCASSEERVTEAFFGQGTRLTVV.

The gene calls are TRBV7-6 and TRBJ1-1; D not certain. The CDR3 contains 14 residues. Germline V CDR1 and CDR2: SGHVS, FNYEAQ. V lost 4 bases to trimming and J lost 1 base, with 10 bases between them. CDR3 nucleotide sequence: TGTGCCAGCAGCTGGTATCCGGGGAACACTGAAGCTTTCTTT. Encoded protein: CASSWYPGNTEAFF.

This clonotype was picked up many times. The gene calls are TRBV7-2 and TRBJ2-3; D gene ambiguous. The germline V gene encodes CDR1 SGHTA and CDR2 FQGNSA. Trimming left V 5 bases short and J 6 bases short, with 9 bases between. The CDR3 sequence is 12 residues long. The DNA for the CDR3 is TGTGCCAGCAGCCCAGTGGGGGATACGCAGTATTTT. This translates into CASSPVGDTQYF.

The chain recombines TRBV4-1 with TRBJ2-3; D call uncertain. Germline V gives CDR1 MGHRA, CDR2 YSYEKL. V was cut by 1 base and J by 6 bases, with 11 bases left in between. The CDR3 runs to 14 residues. The CDR3 spells CASSQGRAGDTQYF. The CDR3 DNA is TGCGCCAGCAGCCAAGGGCGTGCTGGGGATACGCAGTATTTT.

In its sample, this clonotype was seen a few times. In nucleotides, the CDR3 is TGCGCCAGCAGCCAAACAATTCGGGAAAAACTGTTTTTT. Its protein is CASSQTIREKLFF. The chain joins TRBV4-1 to TRBJ1-4, with unresolved D. Trimming stripped 2 bases from V and 8 bases from J, with 9 bases between. In germline, CDR1 is MGHRA, CDR2 YSYEKL. The CDR3 is made up of 13 amino acids.

The CDR3 nucleotides read TGTGCCAGCAGCCCCCGGGGGGGGGGGCAGTTGAACTATGGCTACACCTTC. Encoded protein: CASSPRGGGQLNYGYTF. The genes are TRBV7-8 and TRBJ1-2; TRBD1 might be the D (6 bases). CDR1 and CDR2 (germline): SGHVS, FQNEAQ. Trimming stripped 5 bases from V and 2 bases from J, with 21 bases between. The CDR3 contains 17 residues.

This clonotype was observed a handful of times. This chain uses TRBV7-2 with TRBJ1-1, with a tentative D call TRBD1 (6 bases). Germline V gene sequence: CDR1 SGHTA, CDR2 FQGNSA. CDR3 length: 13 residues. Deletions cut 3 bases from V and 6 bases from J, with 11 bases between. The CDR3 here is CASSLQGRAEAFF. In nucleotides, the CDR3 is TGTGCCAGCAGCTTGCAGGGGCGGGCTGAAGCTTTCTTT.

This rearrangement joins TRBV7-6 to TRBJ2-7; possibly TRBD1 for D (6 bases). This CDR3 spans 14 amino acids. Per germline, CDR1 SGHVS and CDR2 FNYEAQ. V was cut by 5 bases and J by 7 bases, with 18 bases left in between. The CDR3 protein is CASSLKTGFREQYF. CDR3 sequence (DNA): TGTGCCAGCAGCCTAAAAACAGGGTTTCGGGAGCAGTACTTC.

This clonotype turned up a few times. V gene TRBV12-3 or TRBV12-4 combines with J gene TRBJ2-2, with D tentatively TRBD1 or TRBD2 (5 bases each). CDR3 size: 14 residues. V was shortened by 6 bases and J by 7 bases, with 15 bases between the two germline ends. Written as DNA, the CDR3 is TGTGCCAGCAGCTTCCACGGGGCAGGCGGGGAGCTGTTTTTT. Translating gives CASSFHGAGGELFF.

The chain combines TRBV3-1 with TRBJ2-3, with D possibly TRBD2 on 7 matching bases. CDR1 is LGHDT, CDR2 YNNKEL, per germline (reference sequence). The CDR3 has 15 amino acids. V lost 0 bases and J lost 6, with 13 bases in between. CDR3 sequence: CASSQDRGGLDTQYF. The DNA of the CDR3 is TGTGCCAGCAGCCAAGATAGGGGGGGCCTCGATACGCAGTATTTT.

This clonotype has just a few counts. The chain carries TRBV28 and TRBJ2-5; 9 bases are a match to TRBD1. CDR3 size: 15 residues. The junction had 2 bases not matched to a gene; V was cut back by 2 bases and J by 1 base. Germline-derived CDR1 and CDR2 are MDHEN and SYDVKM. The CDR3 region is CASSLGDRVQETQYF. Here the CDR3 DNA reads TGTGCCAGCAGTTTAGGGGACAGGGTCCAAGAGACCCAGTACTTC.

This clonotype was picked up a small number of times. The gene calls are TRBV28 and TRBJ1-1, with D perhaps TRBD1 (6 bases). V was trimmed by 5 bases and J by 5 bases, leaving 18 bases between them. From germline, CDR1 is MDHEN and CDR2 SYDVKM. This CDR3 spans 15 amino acids. In nucleotides, the CDR3 is TGTGCCAGCAGTCCCTGGGTGGGGGCAGGGACTGAAGCTTTCTTT. Its translation: CASSPWVGAGTEAFF.

The chain recombines TRBV30 with TRBJ1-1; weak D call: TRBD1 (6 bases). Trimming removed 0 bases at V and 7 bases at J, with 12 bases between. The CDR3 has 13 residues. Germline V gene data show CDR1 as GTSNPN and CDR2 as SVGIG (reference sequence). CDR3 sequence: CAWSVRVRGEAFF. The CDR3 region has the DNA TGTGCCTGGAGTGTACGGGTCAGGGGTGAAGCTTTCTTT. The full variable domain, with the rest looked up from reference TRBV30 and TRBJ1-1, is SQTIHQWPATLVQPVGSPLSLECTVEGTSNPNLYWYRQAAGRGLQLLFYSVGIGQISSEVPQNLSASRPQDRQFILSSKKLLLSDSGFYLCAWSVRVRGEAFFGQGTRLTVV.

This sequence joins TRBV7-6 and TRBJ2-1; D might be TRBD2 (6 bases). Trimming took off 5 bases at V and 3 bases at J, with 20 bases between the two ends. Germline-derived CDR1 and CDR2 are SGHVS and FNYEAQ. CDR3 length: 17 residues. CDR3 nucleotide sequence: TGTGCCAGCAGCCCGGGCGGGACCAAGACATTCTACAATGAGCAGTTCTTC. Residues: CASSPGGTKTFYNEQFF.

In regard to this clonotype: Sequence at one end of the junction differs from germline and may be a read error. V gene TRBV6-1 combines with J gene TRBJ1-1; D may be TRBD1 (5 bases). From germline, CDR1 is MNHNS and CDR2 SASEGT. The CDR3 runs to 13 residues. This chain's CDR3 is CASSYIGTTDAFF. CDR3 sequence (DNA): TGTGCCAGCAGTTATATCGGGACCACTGATGCTTTCTTT.

This clonotype was observed a few times. The CDR3 is CASSFGTLISYEQYF. The CDR3 bases are TGTGCCAGCAGCTTCGGCACCTTAATCTCCTACGAGCAGTACTTC. The chain has TRBV7-2 and TRBJ2-7; D remains unclear. Trimming removed 3 bases at V and 0 bases at J, with 12 bases between. CDR1 and CDR2 (germline): SGHTA, FQGNSA. The CDR3 runs to 15 residues.

V usage is TRBV29-1 and J usage is TRBJ2-3; 9 bases fit TRBD2. There are 15 residues in the CDR3. Germline V gene data show CDR1 as SQVTM and CDR2 as ANQGSEA. The V segment lost 8 bases and the J segment 6 bases; nucleotides outside the gene matches: 15. CDR3 sequence (DNA): TGCAGCACCCTTGGGGCGGGAGGGGTAACCGATACGCAGTATTTT. Protein: CSTLGAGGVTDTQYF.

This chain connects TRBV19 to TRBJ2-5; the match to TRBD1 covers 8 bases. This CDR3 has 14 residues. Germline assignment: CDR1 LNHDA and CDR2 SQIVND (reference sequence). With 5 bases clipped from V and 6 bases from J, the junction kept 8 bases outside the gene matches. As DNA, the CDR3 is TGTGCCAGTAGTCCGGACAGGGCGGCGAAGACCCAGTACTTC. It specifies CASSPDRAAKTQYF.

The V and J genes are TRBV28 and TRBJ1-6, with 8 bases fitting TRBD1. Looked up from germline, CDR1 is MDHEN and CDR2 is SYDVKM. The junction had 15 bases not matched to a gene; V was cut back by 10 bases and J by 10 bases. The CDR3 runs to 15 residues. In DNA form, the CDR3 reads TGTGCCACCACAGGGACCGGACAGGGTCGCTCACCCCTCCACTTT. It encodes CATTGTGQGRSPLHF.

This clonotype was seen more than once but under ten times. The V call is TRBV12-3 or TRBV12-4, the J call TRBJ2-1; D call uncertain. V lost 5 bases, J lost 5 bases, and 10 bases lay in between. The CDR3 totals 13 residues. The CDR3 nucleotides read TGTGCCAGCAGTCCGACAAGAAACAATGAGCAGTTCTTC. It specifies CASSPTRNNEQFF.

This clonotype showed up just a few times. This chain joins TRBV7-2 and TRBJ2-3; a possible D gene is TRBD2 (5 bases). Per germline, CDR1 SGHTA and CDR2 FQGNSA. V was shortened by 8 bases and J by 2 bases, with 20 bases between the two germline ends. The length of the CDR3 is 16 residues. In nucleotides, the CDR3 is TGTGCCAGCCGAAGAGTTGGGAGCGCCTCCACAGATACGCAGTATTTT. Amino acids: CASRRVGSASTDTQYF.

In its sample, this clonotype was seen a few times. This sequence joins TRBV6-6 and TRBJ2-3, with D possibly being TRBD2 (7 bases). The germline CDR1 and CDR2 sequences are MNHNY and SVGAGI (reference sequence). The V end lost 11 bases, the J end lost 3 bases, and 18 bases lay between the germline ends. This CDR3 has 14 amino acids. Here the CDR3 DNA reads TGTGCCTCCCTAAGGAGGGGGGGAACAGATACGCAGTATTTT. It is translated as CASLRRGGTDTQYF.

This clonotype was seen more than once but under ten times. This rearrangement joins TRBV12-3 or TRBV12-4 to TRBJ2-7, with D tentatively TRBD1 (5 bases). There are 13 residues in the CDR3. V was clipped by 5 bases and J by 3 bases, with 11 bases between them. This CDR3 reads CASSLRQFYEQYF. The CDR3 nucleotides are TGTGCCAGCAGTCTCCGACAGTTCTACGAGCAGTACTTC.

The chain joins TRBV6-8 to TRBJ1-2; 8 bases line up with TRBD1. CDR1 and CDR2 (germline): MNHGY, SAAAGT. J gave up 8 bases and V 4 bases, and 15 bases lay outside the gene matches. This CDR3 comprises 16 residues. CDR3 region: CASSFNLPTGVGGYTF. The CDR3 bases are TGTGCCAGCAGTTTCAACCTTCCGACAGGGGTAGGCGGCTACACCTTC.

V is TRBV28 and J is TRBJ1-2; D unclear. The V end lost 8 bases, the J end lost 4 bases, and 17 bases lay between the germline ends. The CDR3 is 14 amino acids. Germline V CDR1 and CDR2: MDHEN, SYDVKM. In DNA form, the CDR3 reads TGTGCCAGCTACGAGGCCTCCCGGGGCTATGGCTACACCTTC. Its translation is CASYEASRGYGYTF.

In regard to this clonotype: At one boundary the junction diverges from the germline segment, which might be a read error. The chain employs TRBV20-1 and TRBJ1-1; D perhaps matches TRBD1 (5 bases). CDR3 size: 13 residues. Per germline, CDR1 DFQATT and CDR2 SNEGSKA (reference sequence). For the CDR3, the DNA is TGCAGTGCTAGAGACCGGGACCGGGCGGCAGATTACTTT. This gives the protein CSARDRDRAADYF.